The entry below gives a single T cell receptor beta chain sequence along with its context. Antigen specificity is unknown. These data are taken from a study of cytomegalovirus exposure and HLA in healthy donors. PCR used 60 Vbeta primers and 13 Jbeta primers. Measured with immunoSEQ multiplex PCR; TCRdb has only the in-frame clones, and not every one. This sample has around 63,000 clones, with 65% to 85% found just once. The germline V and J ends were trimmed by 4 bases and 5 bases, with 17 bases remaining between them. The CDR3 totals 15 residues. The germline V gene has CDR1 SGHTA and CDR2 FQGNSA. The study, taken as a whole, reports: Productive rates of about 90% or about 30% were seen for most TCR beta V segments in an earlier analysis.

The TCR was taken from a woman under 40 in good health and CMV-seronegative. The rearrangement joins TRBV7-2 to TRBJ2-5, with D possibly TRBD1 on 5 matching bases. Sequences were obtained from PBMCs. CDR3 nucleotides: TGTGCCAGCAGCTCTGGGGCACTCAGGGCGGAGACCCAGTACTTC. Translated: CASSSGALRAETQYF. Full variable domain (rest looked up from reference TRBV7-2 and TRBJ2-5): GAGVSQSPSNKVTEKGKDVELRCDPISGHTALYWYRQSLGQGLEFLIYFQGNSAPDKSGLPSDRFSAERTGGSVSTLTIQRTQQEDSAVYLCASSSGALRAETQYFGPGTRLLVL.